Listed below are T cell receptor beta chains from one sample, sequenced in a study of T cell repertoires in cytomegalovirus infection. What these receptors recognize is not known. TCRdb reanalysed the reads using MiXCR and keeps one entry per CDR3 protein. The table lists hundreds of thousands of distinct CDR3 sequences, 30% to 35% of them singletons. The source material was cultured PBMCs, sampled from culture after CMV antigen stimulation. The receptors stem from a human donor in good health (CMV status not recorded). Some clones in this sample may be carry-over from other donors' samples. Both conserved end residues are part of each CDR3. Some rows mark clone size as missing; the rest say once, few, many or name a class of expanded clone.

j_gene | abundance | v_gene | CDR3aa
TRBJ2-1 | . | TRBV27 | CASSLIGGSANEQFF
TRBJ1-1 | . | TRBV30 | CAWSVRDRGHAFF
TRBJ2-1 | . | TRBV11-2 | CASSSRTSGPRNEQFF
TRBJ1-4 | . | TRBV27 | CASSFYPSGANEKLFF
TRBJ2-7 | . | TRBV6-2/TRBV6-3 | CASSTPTSGSPHEQYF
TRBJ2-6 | few | TRBV6-2/TRBV6-3 | CASSSNRQGGGANVLTF
TRBJ1-2 | . | TRBV6-2/TRBV6-3 | CASSWKYGYTF
TRBJ1-1 | . | TRBV5-1 | CASSWGSGLNTEAFF
TRBJ2-5 | . | TRBV6-6 | CASSTGGQSETQYF
TRBJ2-5 | few | TRBV7-2 | CASSLVVGGWETQYF
TRBJ1-2 | few | TRBV4-2 | CASSSPRGQSRSGYTF
TRBJ2-7 | . | TRBV14 | CASSQGTSGSVEQYF
TRBJ2-5 | many | TRBV7-2 | CASSPTRIQETQYF
TRBJ2-3 | few | TRBV24-1 | CATSDFGLAGYTDTQYF